The 17 T cell receptor beta chains in this list originate from one sample, sequenced in a study of sequential checkpoint blockade in melanoma. Assay used: immunoSEQ multiplex PCR; TCRdb lists only in-frame clones, some missing. The data hold 15,000 to 20,000 clones, with around four fifths observed a single time. The treatment here: randomized to nivolumab then ipilimumab (arm A) or the reverse (arm B). Specimen: CD8+ T cells sorted from blood (inferred from file names), collected from a patient given nivolumab and ipilimumab in sequence. Receptors were obtained from a human donor with melanoma.

This clone was counted between two and nine times. The J gene is TRBJ2-7, the V gene TRBV19; 9 bases are a match to TRBD2. V trimming: 9 bases; J trimming: 6 bases; junction bases outside the gene matches: 18. Germline V CDR1 and CDR2: LNHDA, SQIVND (reference sequence). The CDR3 is made up of 16 amino acids. The CDR3: CASGTLAGAGYREQYF. In DNA, the CDR3 is TGTGCCAGCGGTACCTTAGCGGGGGCGGGGTATCGCGAGCAGTACTTC.

The V call is TRBV7-9, the J call TRBJ2-7; 7 bases agree with TRBD1. Germline lookup yields CDR1 SEHNR and CDR2 FQNEAQ (reference sequence). Trimming cost V 6 bases and J 2 bases; bases outside gene matches: 7. The CDR3 has 14 amino acids. The DNA of the CDR3 is TGTGCCAGCAGACAGACAGGGTCCCCCTACGAGCAGTACTTC. Translated: CASRQTGSPYEQYF.

The V gene is TRBV5-6, the J gene TRBJ2-7; D is uncertain. CDR3 length equals 14 residues. V was pared by 0 bases and J by 0 bases, with 7 bases between. Germline CDR1 reads SGHDT; CDR2 reads YYEEEE. CDR3 protein: CASSLAFSSYEQYF. CDR3 coding DNA: TGTGCCAGCAGCTTGGCGTTTAGCTCCTACGAGCAGTACTTC. Supplemented by reference TRBV5-6 and TRBJ2-7, the full variable domain reads DAGVTQSPTHLIKTRGQQVTLRCSPKSGHDTVSWYQQALGQGPQFIFQYYEEEERQRGNFPDRFSGHQFPNYSSELNVNALLLGDSALYLCASSLAFSSYEQYFGPGTRLTVT.

This chain uses TRBV7-8 with TRBJ2-7; 10 bases fit TRBD2. The CDR3 covers 16 residues. CDR1 is SGHVS and CDR2 is FQNEAQ in the germline V gene. V lost 1 base to trimming and J lost 0 bases; unmatched junction nucleotides: 3. In DNA form, the CDR3 reads TGTGCCAGCAGCTTAGGGAGCGGGAGGGCCTCCTACGAGCAGTACTTC. Amino acids: CASSLGSGRASYEQYF.

The V and J genes are TRBV5-8 and TRBJ2-5, with D perhaps matching TRBD2 (6 bases). Trimming took off 4 bases at V and 2 bases at J, with 9 bases between the two ends. The CDR3 consists of 13 residues. Germline CDR1 is SGHTS and CDR2 is YDEGEE. CDR3 sequence: CASSRLAQETQYF. The CDR3, as DNA: TGTGCCAGCAGCCGTCTAGCGCAAGAGACCCAGTACTTC.

The chain uses TRBV27 and TRBJ2-1; 14 bases are a match to TRBD2. Germline V gene data show CDR1 as MNHEY and CDR2 as SMNVEV (reference sequence). This CDR3 is built from 17 residues. J gave up 5 bases and V 5 bases, and 8 bases lay outside the gene matches. CDR3 residues: CASSQGLAGERDNEQFF. The CDR3, as DNA: TGTGCCAGCAGTCAGGGACTAGCGGGAGAGAGGGACAATGAGCAGTTCTTC.

This chain joins TRBV19 and TRBJ1-1, with D hard to call. The CDR3 is 16 residues long. Looked up from germline, CDR1 is LNHDA and CDR2 is SQIVND (reference sequence). Deletions cut 4 bases from V and 4 bases from J, with 19 bases between. CDR3 sequence reads: CASSSDEVFGTTEAFF. CDR3 in DNA: TGTGCCAGTAGTAGCGATGAGGTATTTGGTACCACTGAAGCTTTCTTT. The whole variable domain, remainder taken from reference TRBV19 and TRBJ1-1, is DGGITQSPKYLFRKEGQNVTLSCEQNLNHDAMYWYRQDPGQGLRLIYYSQIVNDFQKGDIAEGYSVSREKKESFPLTVTSAQKNPTAFYLCASSSDEVFGTTEAFFGQGTRLTVV.

The V call is TRBV19, the J call TRBJ1-5; 7 bases match TRBD1. The CDR3 has 15 amino acids. Germline V gene data show CDR1 as LNHDA and CDR2 as SQIVND (reference sequence). J lost 4 bases, V lost 2 bases, and 5 bases had no gene match. The DNA of the CDR3 is TGTGCCAGTAGTATAAGAAGGGGGCCAAATCAGCCCCAGCATTTT. Translation gives CASSIRRGPNQPQHF.

This rearrangement joins TRBV18 to TRBJ2-1; 13 bases fit TRBD2. Germline values: CDR1 KGHSH, CDR2 LQKENI. CDR3 size: 18 residues. V lost 3 bases to trimming and J lost 4 bases; unmatched junction nucleotides: 9. In DNA form, the CDR3 reads TGTGCCAGCTCACCGGGACAGGGGACTAGCGGGGTATACAATGAGCAGTTCTTC. As protein: CASSPGQGTSGVYNEQFF.

The V gene is TRBV12-5, the J gene TRBJ1-2, with 7 bases aligning to TRBD1. The germline V gene encodes CDR1 LGHNT and CDR2 FRNRAP. This CDR3 spans 14 amino acids. V shed 1 base, J shed 8 bases, and the junction held 7 bases outside the gene matches. DNA of the CDR3: TGTGCTAGTGGTTTGGATACAGGGGTAGGAGGCTACACCTTC. It encodes CASGLDTGVGGYTF.

This chain uses TRBV28 with TRBJ1-5; the D gene is possibly TRBD1 (6 bases). Germline lookup yields CDR1 MDHEN and CDR2 SYDVKM. This CDR3 comprises 16 residues. The germline V and J ends were trimmed by 5 bases and 3 bases, with 17 bases remaining between them. The CDR3 protein is CASSPPGDGDNQPQHF. In DNA form, the CDR3 reads TGTGCCAGCAGTCCACCAGGGGACGGGGACAATCAGCCCCAGCATTTT.

J is TRBJ1-2 and V is TRBV30; no reliable D call. The CDR3 sequence is 12 residues long. Germline CDR1 reads GTSNPN; CDR2 reads SVGIG (reference sequence). V was pared by 2 bases and J by 7 bases, with 11 bases between. Here the CDR3 DNA reads TGTGCCTGGAGTCTGGGAGCCGCTGGCTACACCTTC. Translation: CAWSLGAAGYTF. The full variable domain, its missing parts supplied by reference TRBV30 and TRBJ1-2, is SQTIHQWPATLVQPVGSPLSLECTVEGTSNPNLYWYRQAAGRGLQLLFYSVGIGQISSEVPQNLSASRPQDRQFILSSKKLLLSDSGFYLCAWSLGAAGYTFGSGTRLTVV.

The chain joins TRBV28 to TRBJ2-1; TRBD1 aligns across 8 bases. V lost 2 bases, J lost 3 bases, and 6 bases stayed unmatched. Germline loops: CDR1 MDHEN, CDR2 SYDVKM. The CDR3 totals 16 residues. CDR3 DNA sequence: TGTGCCAGCAGTTTAACCCGGGACAGGATCTACAATGAGCAGTTCTTC. Amino acid sequence: CASSLTRDRIYNEQFF.

The chain links TRBV10-2 to TRBJ1-2, with D possibly TRBD1 on 6 matching bases. Per the germline V gene, CDR1 is WSHSY and CDR2 is SAAADI. The V and J ends lost 5 bases and 0 bases respectively, with 16 bases between them. CDR3 length equals 16 residues. CDR3 protein: CASSYWGHPTNYGYTF. The CDR3 DNA follows: TGCGCCAGCAGTTATTGGGGGCATCCGACTAACTATGGCTACACCTTC.

The chain uses TRBV5-1 and TRBJ1-1; no clear D gene. Per the germline V gene, CDR1 is SGHRS and CDR2 is YFSETQ. This CDR3 spans 13 amino acids. Trimming took 3 bases from V and 4 from J, leaving 10 bases between them. DNA of the CDR3: TGCGCCAGCAGCTGGAACCGGGGCACTGAAGCTTTCTTT. This codes for CASSWNRGTEAFF.

The V gene is TRBV28, the J gene TRBJ2-1; 9 bases are shared with TRBD2. The junction had 3 bases not matched to a gene; V was cut back by 2 bases and J by 7 bases. The germline V gene has CDR1 MDHEN and CDR2 SYDVKM. This CDR3 contains 14 residues. In nucleotides, the CDR3 is TGTGCCAGCAGTTTAGCGGGGGGGGCAAATGAGCAGTTCTTC. Its protein is CASSLAGGANEQFF.

The J gene is TRBJ1-1, the V gene TRBV5-1; TRBD1 aligns across 11 bases. V lost 2 bases to trimming and J lost 1 base; unmatched junction nucleotides: 7. There are 17 residues in the CDR3. CDR1 SGHRS and CDR2 YFSETQ come from the germline V gene. CDR3 sequence (DNA): TGCGCCAGCAGCTTAACCGGGACAGGGGGGTCGAACACTGAAGCTTTCTTT. This translates into CASSLTGTGGSNTEAFF.